These 21 T cell receptor beta chains originate from one sample sequenced in a study. MiXCR, run by TCRdb on the 5' RACE reads, gives a single entry per CDR3 protein. The data show about 7,200 distinct CDR3 sequences, 40% seen once. Sequenced input: memory CD4+ T cells sorted from blood. Subset given: memory CD4+ T cells, CD4+CD45RO+CD25-. The receptors come from a female donor with breast cancer.

The chain carries TRBV20-1 and TRBJ2-5; D may be TRBD2 (6 bases). The V gene lost 3 bases and the J gene lost 5 bases, with 13 bases spanning the gap. The CDR3 contains 13 residues. Germline V CDR1 and CDR2: DFQATT, SNEGSKA (reference sequence). The CDR3 region is CSASYGRGETQYF. CDR3 in DNA: TGCAGTGCTAGTTACGGGAGAGGGGAGACCCAGTACTTC.

This clonotype showed up just a few times. The rearrangement links TRBV3-1 to TRBJ1-1; D unresolved. The V and J ends lost 7 bases and 1 base respectively, with 7 bases between them. CDR1 LGHDT and CDR2 YNNKEL come from the germline V gene (reference sequence). CDR3 length: 12 amino acids. CDR3 sequence (DNA): TGTGCCAGCACCCACGGGAACACTGAAGCTTTCTTT. Its translation is CASTHGNTEAFF.

The chain employs TRBV7-9 and TRBJ1-4; D gene uncertain. The length of the CDR3 is 16 residues. Looked up from germline, CDR1 is SEHNR and CDR2 is FQNEAQ (reference sequence). V shed 2 bases and J shed 0 bases, with 10 bases lying between them. DNA of the CDR3: TGTGCCAGCAGCTTACCGGATGTTGCAACTAATGAAAAACTGTTTTTT. Translating it yields CASSLPDVATNEKLFF.

There are a few counts of this clonotype. The chain uses TRBV5-5 and TRBJ1-4; the D is unclear. The CDR3 has 14 residues. Germline CDR1 reads SGHKS; CDR2 reads YYEKEE (reference sequence). The V and J ends lost 2 bases and 5 bases respectively, with 10 bases between them. CDR3 sequence: CASSLRVGNEKLFF. Written as DNA, the CDR3 is TGTGCCAGCAGCTTAAGGGTTGGGAATGAAAAACTGTTTTTT.

This clonotype was counted a few times. A much larger clone lies a single base off, so this may be a read error. The J gene is TRBJ2-1, the V gene TRBV29-1; TRBD2 agrees at 12 bases. The length of the CDR3 is 13 residues. Trimming took 5 bases from V and 8 from J; bases not matched to a gene: 4. Germline CDR1 SQVTM, CDR2 ANQGSEA. The CDR3: CSVRSSGGDEQFF. The CDR3 nucleotides are TGCAGCGTTCGGTCTAGCGGGGGGGATGAGCAGTTCTTC.

This chain links TRBV7-2 with TRBJ1-1, with no clear D. Germline loops: CDR1 SGHTA, CDR2 FQGNSA. The CDR3 spans 15 residues. The ends were cut back, 5 bases at V and 0 bases at J, with 13 bases in the middle. CDR3 nucleotides: TGTGCCAGCAGCCAGACACAGATCATGAACACTGAAGCTTTCTTT. It yields the protein CASSQTQIMNTEAFF.

This clonotype was detected only a few times. The chain joins TRBV20-1 to TRBJ2-3; TRBD2 matches 11 bases. The CDR3 consists of 21 residues. Trimming took 1 base from V and 2 from J; bases not matched to a gene: 20. Germline-derived CDR1 and CDR2 are DFQATT and SNEGSKA (reference sequence). The CDR3 loop is CSARGRLSGGGGIRDTDTQYF. The DNA of the CDR3 is TGCAGTGCTAGAGGCCGCCTTAGCGGGGGGGGCGGGATACGGGACACAGATACGCAGTATTTT.

This sequence joins TRBV4-3 and TRBJ1-5; 7 nucleotides align to TRBD1. V shed 0 bases, J shed 6 bases, and the junction held 5 bases outside the gene matches. CDR3 length: 15 amino acids. Germline CDR1 and CDR2: LGHNA and YSLEER. This CDR3 reads CASSQEVSGGQPQHF. Here the CDR3 DNA reads TGCGCCAGCAGCCAAGAAGTGTCAGGGGGTCAGCCCCAGCATTTT.

About this clonotype itself: A read error may produce the germline difference seen at one junction end. The chain uses TRBV20-1 and TRBJ2-7, with D tentatively TRBD2 (6 bases). Germline CDR1 and CDR2: DFQATT and SNEGSKA (reference sequence). CDR3 length equals 12 residues. This chain's CDR3 is CSAGRDSHEQYF. The CDR3 DNA reads TGCAGTGCTGGAAGGGACTCCCACGAGCAGTACTTC.

The chain employs TRBV4-1 and TRBJ1-3, with TRBD1 identical over 10 bases. The CDR3 is 17 residues long. V lost 0 bases to trimming and J lost 2 bases; unmatched junction nucleotides: 4. CDR1 is MGHRA, CDR2 YSYEKL, per germline. The CDR3 sequence: CASSQESGQGAGNTIYF. CDR3 in DNA: TGCGCCAGCAGCCAAGAATCAGGACAGGGGGCTGGAAACACCATATATTTT.

With regard to this clonotype: One end of the junction fails to match germline, which may point to a read error. The rearrangement uses TRBV5-1 and TRBJ1-1; no definite D call. Looked up from germline, CDR1 is SGHRS and CDR2 is YFSETQ. The CDR3 covers 13 residues. CDR3 sequence: CASSLNGNAEAFF. DNA for the CDR3: TGCGCCAGCAGCTTGAATGGGAACGCTGAAGCTTTCTTT.

This clonotype was observed a handful of times. The chain uses TRBV12-3 or TRBV12-4 and TRBJ2-2; D remains ambiguous. The V end lost 0 bases, the J end lost 2 bases, and 4 bases lay between the germline ends. This CDR3 is built from 14 residues. CDR3 coding DNA: TGTGCCAGCAGTTTAGCGATCAACACCGGGGAGCTGTTTTTT. It encodes CASSLAINTGELFF.

The rearrangement uses TRBV2 and TRBJ1-5, with a tentative D call TRBD1 (6 bases). The CDR3 length is 15 residues. Germline assignment: CDR1 SNHLY and CDR2 FYNNEI. Trimming shortened V by 7 bases and J by 6 bases, and 19 bases separated the two germline ends. The CDR3 loop is CASTQDEGGGQPQHF. The CDR3 region has the DNA TGTGCCAGCACCCAAGACGAGGGGGGCGGTCAGCCCCAGCATTTT.

The chain uses TRBV5-1 and TRBJ1-1; 7 positions agree with TRBD1. V shed 5 bases, J shed 3 bases, and the junction held 4 bases outside the gene matches. Looked up from germline, CDR1 is SGHRS and CDR2 is YFSETQ. This CDR3 region has 13 residues. The CDR3 DNA reads as TGCGCCAGCAGACGCGGACAGGACACTGAAGCTTTCTTT. Translating gives CASRRGQDTEAFF.

The chain combines TRBV4-2 with TRBJ1-1; possibly TRBD1 for D (6 bases). Germline V gene lookup returns CDR1 LGHNA and CDR2 YNFKEQ. Trimming removed 0 bases at V and 11 bases at J, with 16 bases between. The CDR3 covers 14 residues. The CDR3 DNA reads TGTGCCAGCAGCCAAGATCGTAGTAGGGGGATGGCTTTCTTT. It is translated as CASSQDRSRGMAFF.

This clonotype was observed a few times. The chain carries TRBV5-1 and TRBJ2-2, with D perhaps TRBD2 (5 bases). V lost 1 base and J lost 3, with 10 bases in between. The CDR3 has 15 residues. Germline CDR1 and CDR2: SGHRS and YFSETQ. As DNA, the CDR3 is TGCGCCAGCAGCTTGAGGGAGAGGGACACCGGGGAGCTGTTTTTT. The encoded protein is CASSLRERDTGELFF.

This clonotype was observed a single time. The J gene is TRBJ2-3, the V gene TRBV30; 15 bases align to TRBD2. Germline CDR1 reads GTSNPN; CDR2 reads SVGIG (reference sequence). The CDR3 consists of 16 residues. With V trimmed by 3 bases and J by 5 bases, 6 bases remained unmatched. The CDR3 DNA is TGTGCCTGGAGCGATCCGGGACTAGCGGGAGGAGATACGCAGTATTTT. It is translated as CAWSDPGLAGGDTQYF.

This chain connects TRBV28 to TRBJ2-1, with D perhaps matching TRBD2 (5 bases). V lost 4 bases and J lost 5, with 15 bases in between. The CDR3 loop spans 15 amino acids. The V gene's germline CDR1 is MDHEN and CDR2 SYDVKM. This chain's CDR3 is CASSYGPRVHNEQFF. In DNA form, the CDR3 reads TGTGCCAGCAGTTATGGTCCGCGGGTCCACAATGAGCAGTTCTTC.

In its sample, this clonotype ranks as medium-sized. This chain joins TRBV10-3 and TRBJ2-3, with D tentatively TRBD2 (6 bases). Germline-derived CDR1 and CDR2 are ENHRY and SYGVKD. V dropped 7 bases and J dropped 4 bases, with 12 bases sitting between them. The CDR3 runs to 13 residues. In DNA, the CDR3 is TGTGCCATCAACGGCAGGGAGGCAGATACGCAGTATTTT. This translates into CAINGREADTQYF.

This clonotype was seen only a few times. This sequence joins TRBV11-2 and TRBJ2-7; either TRBD1 or TRBD2 may fit D (5 bases each). CDR3 length: 15 residues. Germline CDR1 is SGHAT and CDR2 is FQNNGV. V lost 4 bases and J 7 bases, leaving 20 bases between the germline ends. The CDR3 coding sequence is TGTGCCAGCAGCTCCCGGGGCTTCATCCTTAGAGAGCAGTACTTC. It is translated as CASSSRGFILREQYF.

This clonotype is termed medium-sized (0.01 to 0.1%). J is TRBJ2-1 and V is TRBV10-3; 7 bases match TRBD2. Trimming removed 4 bases from V and 6 bases from J; junction bases left unmatched: 6. Germline CDR1 is ENHRY and CDR2 is SYGVKD. CDR3 length: 14 residues. The CDR3 loop is CAISGSGPRNEQFF. As DNA, the CDR3 is TGTGCCATCAGTGGTAGCGGGCCGCGCAATGAGCAGTTCTTC.